This T cell receptor (beta chain) came from a study of blood T cell repertoires in COVID-19. As for the study in general: The cDNA or gDNA used as material had been derived from T cells, B-cell-depleted T cells, or PBMCs.

TCRdb keeps only in-frame clones here, not all; method: immunoSEQ multiplex PCR. The sample shows tens of thousands of clones, about 89% of them seen only once. V was pared by 2 bases and J by 3 bases, with 9 bases of the junction left unmatched. Germline loops: CDR1 SGHAT, CDR2 FQNNGV. This CDR3 has 16 residues. The chain has TRBV11-2 and TRBJ1-1; TRBD1 matches 7 bases. This TCR came from a man in his sixties with active or convalescent COVID-19. Sequencing was done on a sample of peripheral blood. This CDR3 reads CASSLLEGQGDTEAFF. CDR3 in DNA: TGTGCCAGCAGCTTACTGGAAGGGCAGGGGGACACTGAAGCTTTCTTT.